A selection of T cell receptor beta chains follows, all from one sample in a study of shared clonotypes between healthy human individuals. Clones were read by immunoSEQ multiplex PCR, and TCRdb kept only the in-frame ones, dropping some. This repertoire shows about 2.3 million clones, 85% to 95% found once; its top ten account for 0.37%. The sequenced material came from naive CD4+ T cells from PBMCs. These receptors originate from a man aged 18 to 29 in good health. Some clones in this sample may be carry-over from other donors' samples. The CDR3 runs from the conserved cysteine through the conserved F or W. The D gene is left open where the match is weak. Clone size is given for some rows only: seen once, a few or many times, or a class if the clone is expanded.

size	V	J	D	DNA	CDR3
once	TRBV2	TRBJ2-6	NA	TGTGCCAGCAGCCGAAACGGTGGTTGGGAGGACGGACACTCTGGGGCCAACGTCCTGACTTTC	CASSRNGGWEDGHSGANVLTF
NA	TRBV7-8	TRBJ2-7	NA	TGTGCCAGCAGCTTAGGAGTTCGACCTACCTCCTACGAGCAGTACTTC	CASSLGVRPTSYEQYF
NA	TRBV15	TRBJ1-2	NA	TGTGCCACCAGCAGAGAGATGAGTGGCTACACCTTC	CATSREMSGYTF
NA	TRBV19	TRBJ1-2	TRBD1	TGTGCCAGTAGTATGGGACAGCCTAACTATGGCTACACCTTC	CASSMGQPNYGYTF
once	TRBV18	TRBJ1-2	TRBD1	TGTGCCAGCTCACCACCGGGACAGGGGAACTATGGCTACACCTTC	CASSPPGQGNYGYTF
NA	TRBV10-3	TRBJ2-7	NA	TGTGCCATCAGTGAGACTCCGACAGGCTCCTACGAGCAGTACTTC	CAISETPTGSYEQYF
NA	TRBV28	TRBJ2-5	NA	TGTGCCAGCAGTTTACAGGCGGCATCGTACCAAGAGACCCAGTACTTC	CASSLQAASYQETQYF
NA	TRBV29-1	TRBJ1-1	TRBD1	TGCAGCGTTAATACAGGGGTTCGGGCTTTCTTT	CSVNTGVRAFF
NA	TRBV5-1	TRBJ2-2	TRBD2	TGCGCCAGCAGCTTCCTAGCGGTACGGGGCACCGGGGAGCTGTTTTTT	CASSFLAVRGTGELFF
NA	TRBV28	TRBJ2-7	TRBD2	TGTGCCAGCACTGGACGGTGGACTAGCGGGAGCAGCGAGCAGTACTTC	CASTGRWTSGSSEQYF
NA	TRBV7-3	TRBJ1-2	NA	TGTGCCAGCAGCGCAACCGGGACCGCTGGTTCCACCTTC	CASSATGTAGSTF
NA	TRBV6-1	TRBJ1-2	NA	TGTGCCAGCAGTGATAGGACAGTAGGAGACGATGGCTACACCTTC	CASSDRTVGDDGYTF
NA	TRBV5-1	TRBJ1-5	NA	TGCGCCAGCAGCTTAGACGGGGCGGCGAATCAGCCCCAGCATTTT	CASSLDGAANQPQHF
NA	TRBV29-1	TRBJ2-1	NA	TGCAGCGTTGACTATGAGCAGTTCTTC	CSVDYEQFF
NA	TRBV30	TRBJ2-1	TRBD2	TGTGCCTGGAGGATTAGCGGGGCTTACAATGAGCAGTTCTTC	CAWRISGAYNEQFF
NA	TRBV7-3	TRBJ1-3	TRBD1	TGTGCCAGCAGCGCAACAGGGGTCTCTGGAAACACCATATATTTT	CASSATGVSGNTIYF
NA	TRBV5-4	TRBJ2-1	NA	TGTGCCAGCAGCTTGCCAGGGCTCGATGAGCAGTTCTTC	CASSLPGLDEQFF
NA	TRBV9	TRBJ2-2	NA	TGTGCCAGCAGCCCCCGGATAGCACTGAACACCGGGGAGCTGTTTTTT	CASSPRIALNTGELFF
NA	TRBV6-6	TRBJ2-4	NA	TGTGCCAGCAGCCCTTTCGGGAACATTCAGTACTTC	CASSPFGNIQYF
NA	TRBV6-1	TRBJ2-7	NA	TGTGCCAGCAGTGTTACAGGCTTAGACGAGCAGTACTTC	CASSVTGLDEQYF
NA	TRBV27	TRBJ2-2	TRBD2	TGTGCCAGCAGCCCCCGGGGAGGGACCACCGGGGAGCTGTTTTTT	CASSPRGGTTGELFF
NA	TRBV6-5	TRBJ2-2	NA	TGTGCCAGCAGTTACTCGTGGACGCCGGGCACCGGGGAGCTGTTTTTT	CASSYSWTPGTGELFF
NA	TRBV2	TRBJ2-7	NA	TGTGCCAGCAGTGAGACTTATCAAGACTACGAGCAGTACTTC	CASSETYQDYEQYF
NA	TRBV10-1	TRBJ2-7	NA	TGCGCCAGCAGTGAGTCGGTAGGCCCCTACGAGCAGTACTTC	CASSESVGPYEQYF
NA	TRBV7-8	TRBJ2-7	NA	TGTGCCAGCAGCTTGGACCCCGGGCGGGGTTCCTACGAGCAGTACTTC	CASSLDPGRGSYEQYF
NA	TRBV25-1	TRBJ2-7	TRBD1	TGTGCCAGCAGTGAATATACAGGGGTGAGGGAGCAGTACTTC	CASSEYTGVREQYF
NA	TRBV7-3	TRBJ2-5	NA	TGTGCCAGCAGCTTAACCGGGACTCTTGAGACCCAGTACTTC	CASSLTGTLETQYF
NA	TRBV20-1	TRBJ2-5	NA	TGCAGTGCTCGGGGGGAGACCCAGTACTTC	CSARGETQYF
few	TRBV6-1	TRBJ1-1	NA	TGTGCCACCCCGGGACACTCGGGAGCTTTCTTT	CATPGHSGAFF
NA	TRBV10-3	TRBJ2-7	TRBD1	TGTGCCATCAGTGGGGGTGGACAGGGGGCCTACGAGCAGTACTTC	CAISGGGQGAYEQYF
NA	TRBV4-1	TRBJ2-1	TRBD2	TGCGCCAGCAGCCAAGATCGAAAAGCGGGAGGGCCTCCTTCCTACAATGAGCAGTTCTTC	CASSQDRKAGGPPSYNEQFF
NA	TRBV19	TRBJ2-3	NA	TGTGCCAGTAGTCCGGCTAGGCTCTCTAACACAGATACGCAGTATTTT	CASSPARLSNTDTQYF
NA	TRBV18	TRBJ2-7	NA	TGTGCCAGCTCACCCGGGGTCGGCGACGAGCAGTACTTC	CASSPGVGDEQYF
NA	TRBV19	TRBJ2-1	NA	TGTGCCAGTAGTATTAGTAGGGCCCATGAGCAGTTCTTC	CASSISRAHEQFF
NA	TRBV7-2	TRBJ2-1	TRBD2	TGTGCCGGAAAAGCGGGACTAGCGGGATACAATGAGCAGTTCTTC	CAGKAGLAGYNEQFF
once	TRBV6-6	TRBJ2-1	NA	TGTGCCAGCAACCCATGGAGGGGTAACGATGAGCAGTTCTTC	CASNPWRGNDEQFF
once	TRBV28	TRBJ1-5	TRBD1	TGTGCCAGCAGTTTAAGGACAGGGCTCAATCAGCCCCAGCATTTT	CASSLRTGLNQPQHF
NA	TRBV5-1	TRBJ2-2	NA	TGCGCCAGCGGTGAGGGGGCGAACACCGGGGAGCTGTTTTTT	CASGEGANTGELFF
NA	TRBV7-3	TRBJ1-1	NA	TGTGCCAGCAGCTTAATCGGGGTATCAAAGGCCACTGAAGCTTTCTTT	CASSLIGVSKATEAFF
NA	TRBV29-1	TRBJ2-1	TRBD2	TGCAGCGTTCCCTACCTAGCGGGTGGCAATGAGCAGTTCTTC	CSVPYLAGGNEQFF
NA	TRBV19	TRBJ2-1	TRBD2	TGTGCCAGCCGGCGGGAGTACGTTTACAATGAGCAGTTCTTC	CASRREYVYNEQFF
NA	TRBV21-1	TRBJ1-5	NA	TGTGCCAGCAGCAACCGGGACAGGGGATTCAGAGGCAATCAGCCCCAGCATTTT	CASSNRDRGFRGNQPQHF
NA	TRBV2	TRBJ2-1	NA	TGTGCCAGCAGTGGGGGGTTATCCTACAATGAGCAGTTCTTC	CASSGGLSYNEQFF
NA	TRBV28	TRBJ2-7	TRBD1	TGTGCCAGCACTCTGACAGGGTCGAGCTCCTACGAGCAGTACTTC	CASTLTGSSSYEQYF
few	TRBV28	TRBJ1-1	TRBD1	TGTGTCGTCAGGGGGCATCCGAGTAACACTGAAGCTTTCTTT	CVVRGHPSNTEAFF
NA	TRBV6-5	TRBJ2-7	TRBD1	TGTGCCAGCAGTTACGGACAGGGAACATACGAGCAGTACTTC	CASSYGQGTYEQYF
NA	TRBV28	TRBJ2-7	NA	TGTGCCAGCGTTCAGGGGTGGGGTTTCTACGAGCAGTACTTC	CASVQGWGFYEQYF
NA	TRBV2	TRBJ1-1	NA	TGTGCCAGTCCGAGGGCTCTGAACACTGAAGCTTTCTTT	CASPRALNTEAFF
NA	TRBV6-1	TRBJ1-4	NA	TGTGCCAGCAGTGAAAATAATGAAAAACTGTTTTTT	CASSENNEKLFF
NA	TRBV7-2	TRBJ2-5	NA	TGTGCCAGCGATACCCGGGGGGCGGGACGGGCGACCCAGTACTTC	CASDTRGAGRATQYF
NA	TRBV7-2	TRBJ1-5	TRBD1	TGTGCCAGCAGCTTAGAGCAGGGGGCACAGGCCCAGCATTTT	CASSLEQGAQAQHF
NA	TRBV7-3	TRBJ2-2	NA	TGTGCCAGCAGCGGGGGCGTAAGCACCGGGGAGCTGTTTTTT	CASSGGVSTGELFF
NA	TRBV5-6	TRBJ2-3	NA	TGTGCCAGCAGCCAATATGGGGTCAGCACAGATACGCAGTATTTT	CASSQYGVSTDTQYF
NA	TRBV11-2	TRBJ2-7	NA	TGTGCCAGCAGCCGAGTTTTTGGAAACTACGAGCAGTACTTC	CASSRVFGNYEQYF
NA	TRBV11-2	TRBJ2-1	TRBD2	TGTGCCAGCAGCTCGACTAGCGGGAGATACAATGAGCAGTTCTTC	CASSSTSGRYNEQFF